The clone carrying this T cell receptor beta chain was seen many times. What it binds is unknown. CDR1 LGHNA and CDR2 YSLEER come from the germline V gene. V dropped 0 bases and J dropped 5 bases, with 16 bases sitting between them. The CDR3 runs 16 residues. These data originate in a study of T cells after yellow fever vaccination. Study outcomes and limitations: It was a weaker secondary response, yet one that peaked faster, at day 5 versus 15. In FACS-sorted repertoires, abundant clonotypes from the bulk population could appear as contaminants.

TCRdb re-called the 5' RACE reads with MiXCR, one entry per CDR3 protein. The sample holds 200,000 to 300,000 distinct CDR3 sequences, approximately 3.8% seen once. The V call is TRBV4-3, the J call TRBJ2-5; tentative D call: TRBD1 (6 bases). This sequence was found in a man younger than 35 who received the YFV17D yellow fever vaccine. Here the sequenced sample was PBMCs, taken 15 days after the yellow fever booster vaccination. In DNA form, the CDR3 reads TGCGCCAGCAGCCAAGATCGCAGGGGAATGGCGGAGACCCAGTACTTC. Protein: CASSQDRRGMAETQYF.